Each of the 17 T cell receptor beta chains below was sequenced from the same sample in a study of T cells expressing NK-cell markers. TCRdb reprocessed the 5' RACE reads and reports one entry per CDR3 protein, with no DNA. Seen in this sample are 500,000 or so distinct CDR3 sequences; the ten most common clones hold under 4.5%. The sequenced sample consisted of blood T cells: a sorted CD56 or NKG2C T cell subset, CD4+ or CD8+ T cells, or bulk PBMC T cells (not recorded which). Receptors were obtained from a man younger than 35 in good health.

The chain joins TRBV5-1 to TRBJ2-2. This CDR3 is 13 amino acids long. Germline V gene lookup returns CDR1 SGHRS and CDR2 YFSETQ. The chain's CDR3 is CASSLESTGELFF.

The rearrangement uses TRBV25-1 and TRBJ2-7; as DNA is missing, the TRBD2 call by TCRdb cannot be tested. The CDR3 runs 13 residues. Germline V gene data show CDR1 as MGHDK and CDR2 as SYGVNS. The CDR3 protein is CASSVTGTYEQYF.

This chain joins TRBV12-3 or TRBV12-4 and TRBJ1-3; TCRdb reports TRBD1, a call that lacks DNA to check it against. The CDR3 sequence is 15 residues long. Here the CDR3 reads CASSTQGDRGNTIYF.

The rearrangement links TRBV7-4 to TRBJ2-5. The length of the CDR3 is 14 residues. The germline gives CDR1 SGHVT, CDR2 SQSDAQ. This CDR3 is CASSLGATQETQYF. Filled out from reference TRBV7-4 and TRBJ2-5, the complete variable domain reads GAGVSQSPRYKVAKRGRDVALRCDSISGHVTLYWYRQTLGQGSEVLTYSQSDAQRDKSGRPSGRFSAERPERSVSTLKIQRTEQGDSAVYLCASSLGATQETQYFGPGTRLLVL.

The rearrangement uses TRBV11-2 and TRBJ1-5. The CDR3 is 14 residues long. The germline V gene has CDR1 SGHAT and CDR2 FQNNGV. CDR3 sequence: CASSSDRRNQPQHF.

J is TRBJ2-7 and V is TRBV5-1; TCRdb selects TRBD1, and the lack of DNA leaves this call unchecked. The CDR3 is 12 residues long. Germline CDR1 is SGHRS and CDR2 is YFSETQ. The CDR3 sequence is CASSAPAGEQYF.

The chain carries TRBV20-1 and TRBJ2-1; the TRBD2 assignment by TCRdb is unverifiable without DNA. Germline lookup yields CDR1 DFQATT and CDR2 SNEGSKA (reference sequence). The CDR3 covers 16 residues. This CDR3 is CSARGGSSGPYNEQFF.

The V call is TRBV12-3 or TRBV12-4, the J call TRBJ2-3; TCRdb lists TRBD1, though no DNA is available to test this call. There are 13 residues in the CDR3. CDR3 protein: CASRTGSRDTQYF.

CDR3 protein: CASSSQAGQGTEAFF. This chain uses TRBV5-1 with TRBJ1-1; TCRdb lists TRBD1, though no DNA is available to test this call. Germline CDR1 is SGHRS and CDR2 is YFSETQ. The CDR3 loop spans 15 amino acids. Filled out from reference TRBV5-1 and TRBJ1-1, the complete variable domain reads KAGVTQTPRYLIKTRGQQVTLSCSPISGHRSVSWYQQTPGQGLQFLFEYFSETQRNKGNFPGRFSGRQFSNSRSEMNVSTLELGDSALYLCASSSQAGQGTEAFFGQGTRLTVV.

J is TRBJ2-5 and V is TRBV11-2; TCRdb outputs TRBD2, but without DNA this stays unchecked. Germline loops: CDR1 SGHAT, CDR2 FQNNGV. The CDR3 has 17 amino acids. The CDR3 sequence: CASSFPQVFAGGETQYF. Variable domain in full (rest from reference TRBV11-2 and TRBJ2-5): EAGVAQSPRYKIIEKRQSVAFWCNPISGHATLYWYQQILGQGPKLLIQFQNNGVVDDSQLPKDRFSAERLKGVDSTLKIQPAKLEDSAVYLCASSFPQVFAGGETQYFGPGTRLLVL.

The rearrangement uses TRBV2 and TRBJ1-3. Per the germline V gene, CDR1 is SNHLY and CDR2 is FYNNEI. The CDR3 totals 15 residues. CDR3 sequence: CASKVVRSSGNTIYF.

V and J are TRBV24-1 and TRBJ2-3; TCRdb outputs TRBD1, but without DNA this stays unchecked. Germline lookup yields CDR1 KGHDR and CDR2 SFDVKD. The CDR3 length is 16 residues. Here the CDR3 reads CATSDAGTASTDTQYF.

CDR3: CASSLTGRSYEQYF. The chain carries TRBV5-1 and TRBJ2-7; TCRdb calls TRBD1, which cannot be checked without DNA. This CDR3 spans 14 amino acids. CDR1 is SGHRS, CDR2 YFSETQ, per germline.

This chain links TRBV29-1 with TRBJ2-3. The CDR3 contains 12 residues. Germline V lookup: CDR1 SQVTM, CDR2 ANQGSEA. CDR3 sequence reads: CSVVVGLDTQYF.

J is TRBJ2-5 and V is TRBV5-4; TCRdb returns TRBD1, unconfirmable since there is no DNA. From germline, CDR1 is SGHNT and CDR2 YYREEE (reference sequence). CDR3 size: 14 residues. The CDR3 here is CASRRGPGEETQYF. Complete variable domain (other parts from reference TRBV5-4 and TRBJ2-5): ETGVTQSPTHLIKTRGQQVTLRCSSQSGHNTVSWYQQALGQGPQFIFQYYREEENGRGNFPPRFSGLQFPNYSSELNVNALELDDSALYLCASRRGPGEETQYFGPGTRLLVL.

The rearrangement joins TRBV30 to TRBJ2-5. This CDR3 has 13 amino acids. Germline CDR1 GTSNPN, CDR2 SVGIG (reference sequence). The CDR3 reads CAWSVREEETQYF.

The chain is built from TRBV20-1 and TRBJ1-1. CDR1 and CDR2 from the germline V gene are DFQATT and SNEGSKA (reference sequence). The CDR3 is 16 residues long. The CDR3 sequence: CSARDLGPGKASEAFF.